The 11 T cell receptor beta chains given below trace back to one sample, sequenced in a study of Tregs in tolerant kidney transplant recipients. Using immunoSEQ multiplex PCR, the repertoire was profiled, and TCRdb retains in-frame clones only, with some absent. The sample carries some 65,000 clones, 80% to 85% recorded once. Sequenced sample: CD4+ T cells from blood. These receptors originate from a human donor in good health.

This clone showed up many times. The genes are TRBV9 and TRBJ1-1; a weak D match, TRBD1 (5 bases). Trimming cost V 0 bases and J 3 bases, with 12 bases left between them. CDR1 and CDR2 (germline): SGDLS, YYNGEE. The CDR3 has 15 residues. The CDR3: CASSVGGMGDTEAFF. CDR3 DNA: TGTGCCAGCAGCGTAGGGGGGATGGGAGACACTGAAGCTTTCTTT.

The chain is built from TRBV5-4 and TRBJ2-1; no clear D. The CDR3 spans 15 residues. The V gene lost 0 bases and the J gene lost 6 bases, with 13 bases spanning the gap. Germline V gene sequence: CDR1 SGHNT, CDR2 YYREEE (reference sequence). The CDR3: CASSLGGFIFNEQFF. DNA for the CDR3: TGTGCCAGCAGCTTGGGGGGATTCATATTCAATGAGCAGTTCTTC.

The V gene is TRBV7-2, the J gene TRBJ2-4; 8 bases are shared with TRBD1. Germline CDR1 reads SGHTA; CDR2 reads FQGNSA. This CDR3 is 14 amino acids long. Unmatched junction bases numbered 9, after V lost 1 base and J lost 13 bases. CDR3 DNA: TGTGCCAGCAGCTTAGTAGAGGCCGGGACAGGCCAGTACTTC. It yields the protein CASSLVEAGTGQYF.

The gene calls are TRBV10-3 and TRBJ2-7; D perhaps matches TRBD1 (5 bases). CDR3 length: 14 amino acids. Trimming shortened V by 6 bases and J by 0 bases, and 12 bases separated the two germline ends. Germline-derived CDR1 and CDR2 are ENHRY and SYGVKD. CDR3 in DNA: TGTGCCATCAGCGGGCAGGGTCTCTCCTACGAGCAGTACTTC. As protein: CAISGQGLSYEQYF.

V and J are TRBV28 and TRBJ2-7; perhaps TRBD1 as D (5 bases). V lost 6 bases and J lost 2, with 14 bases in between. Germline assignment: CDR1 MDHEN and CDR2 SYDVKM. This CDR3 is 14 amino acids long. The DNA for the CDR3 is TGTGCCAGCAGCCAGGGCCTGGCCACCTACGAGCAGTACTTC. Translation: CASSQGLATYEQYF.

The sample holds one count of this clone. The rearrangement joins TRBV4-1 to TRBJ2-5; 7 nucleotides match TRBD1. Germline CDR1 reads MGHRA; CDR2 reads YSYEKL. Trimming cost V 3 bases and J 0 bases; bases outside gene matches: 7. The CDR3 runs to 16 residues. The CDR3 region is CASSQNRGLYQETQYF. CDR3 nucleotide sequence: TGCGCCAGCAGCCAGAACAGGGGATTGTACCAAGAGACCCAGTACTTC.

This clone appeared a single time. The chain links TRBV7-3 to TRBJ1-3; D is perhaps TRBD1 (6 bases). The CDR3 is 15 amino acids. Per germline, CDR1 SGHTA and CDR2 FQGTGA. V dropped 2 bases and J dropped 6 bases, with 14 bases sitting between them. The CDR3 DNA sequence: TGTGCCAGCAGCTTAGGTGGCAGGGGTTCAAACACCATATATTTT. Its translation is CASSLGGRGSNTIYF.

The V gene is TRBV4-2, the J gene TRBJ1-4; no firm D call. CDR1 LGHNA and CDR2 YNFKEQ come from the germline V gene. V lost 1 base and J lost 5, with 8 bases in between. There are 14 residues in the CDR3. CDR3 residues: CASSQGIGNEKLFF. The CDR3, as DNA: TGTGCCAGCAGCCAAGGGATAGGAAATGAAAAACTGTTTTTT.

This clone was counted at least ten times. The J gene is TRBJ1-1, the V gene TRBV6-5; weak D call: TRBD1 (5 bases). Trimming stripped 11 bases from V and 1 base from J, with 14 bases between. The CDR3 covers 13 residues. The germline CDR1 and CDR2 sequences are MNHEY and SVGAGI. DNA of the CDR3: TGTGCCTCCCAGGGCACCACGAACACTGAAGCTTTCTTT. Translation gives CASQGTTNTEAFF.

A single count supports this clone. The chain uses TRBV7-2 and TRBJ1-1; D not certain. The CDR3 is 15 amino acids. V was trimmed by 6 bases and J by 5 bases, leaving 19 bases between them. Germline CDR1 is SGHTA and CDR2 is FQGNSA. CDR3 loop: CASRLSRSRGTEAFF. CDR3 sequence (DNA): TGTGCCAGCAGGTTAAGCAGGAGCCGGGGAACTGAAGCTTTCTTT.

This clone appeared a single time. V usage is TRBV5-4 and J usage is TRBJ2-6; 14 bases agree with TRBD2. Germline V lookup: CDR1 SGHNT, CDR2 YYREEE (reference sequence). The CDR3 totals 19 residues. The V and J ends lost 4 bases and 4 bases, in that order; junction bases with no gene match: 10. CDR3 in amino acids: CASSPGLAGVLGGANVLTF. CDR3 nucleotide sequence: TGTGCCAGCAGCCCGGGACTAGCGGGAGTGCTGGGCGGGGCCAACGTCCTGACTTTC.